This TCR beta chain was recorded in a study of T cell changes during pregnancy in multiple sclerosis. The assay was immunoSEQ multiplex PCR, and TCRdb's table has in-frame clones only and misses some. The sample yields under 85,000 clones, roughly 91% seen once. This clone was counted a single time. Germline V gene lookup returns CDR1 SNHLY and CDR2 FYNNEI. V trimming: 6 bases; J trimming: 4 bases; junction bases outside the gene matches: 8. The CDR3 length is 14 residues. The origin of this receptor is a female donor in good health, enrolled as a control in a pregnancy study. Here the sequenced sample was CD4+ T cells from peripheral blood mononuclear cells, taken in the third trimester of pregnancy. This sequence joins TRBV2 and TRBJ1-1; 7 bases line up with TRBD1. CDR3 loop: CASSIYRGVTEAFF. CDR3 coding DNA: TGTGCCAGCAGCATATACAGGGGTGTCACTGAAGCTTTCTTT.